The TCR beta chain under discussion was sequenced for a study of blood T cell repertoires in COVID-19. Study-level information: Donors in the United States, Italy and Spain gave samples during acute or convalescent COVID-19. The cDNA or gDNA used as material had been derived from T cells, B-cell-depleted T cells, or PBMCs.

Under the authors' procedure: Quantification of nucleated cells was approximated via reference gene primer amplification. Using immunoSEQ multiplex PCR, the repertoire was profiled, and TCRdb retains in-frame clones only, with some absent. Clonal size and the V and J genes are those of that table, whereas D and trimming came from the DNA. In the table there are some 250,000 clones, about 80% of which are singletons. The TCR sequence derives from a man in his fifties with active or convalescent COVID-19. Sequences were obtained from peripheral blood.

The DNA of the CDR3 is TGTGCCAGCAGGCAAGAACTCCTACTCCCCGACACCATATATTTT. Protein product: CASRQELLLPDTIYF. The chain is built from TRBV5-5 and TRBJ1-3; D is ambiguous. Germline CDR1 SGHKS, CDR2 YYEKEE (reference sequence). Trimming left V 5 bases short and J 8 bases short, with 20 bases between. The CDR3 contains 15 residues. The full variable domain, with the rest looked up from reference TRBV5-5 and TRBJ1-3, is DAGVTQSPTHLIKTRGQQVTLRCSPISGHKSVSWYQQVLGQGPQFIFQYYEKEERGRGNFPDRFSARQFPNYSSELNVNALLLGDSALYLCASRQELLLPDTIYFGEGSWLTVV.